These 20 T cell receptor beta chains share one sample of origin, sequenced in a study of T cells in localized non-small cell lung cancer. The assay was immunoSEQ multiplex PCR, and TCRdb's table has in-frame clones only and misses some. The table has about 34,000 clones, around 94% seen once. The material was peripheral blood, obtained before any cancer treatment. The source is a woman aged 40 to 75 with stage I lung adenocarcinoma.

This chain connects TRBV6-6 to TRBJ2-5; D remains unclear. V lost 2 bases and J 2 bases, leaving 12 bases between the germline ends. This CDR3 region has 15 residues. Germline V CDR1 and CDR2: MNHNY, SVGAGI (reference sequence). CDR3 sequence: CASSYRPPGQETQYF. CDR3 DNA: TGTGCCAGCAGTTACCGTCCCCCAGGTCAAGAGACCCAGTACTTC.

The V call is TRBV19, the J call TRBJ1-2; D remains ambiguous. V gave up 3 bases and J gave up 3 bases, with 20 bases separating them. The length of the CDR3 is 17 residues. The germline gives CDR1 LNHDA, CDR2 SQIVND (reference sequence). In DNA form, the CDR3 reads TGTGCCAGTAGTATCAAGGGTATCGATATCTCATACTATGGCTACACCTTC. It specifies CASSIKGIDISYYGYTF.

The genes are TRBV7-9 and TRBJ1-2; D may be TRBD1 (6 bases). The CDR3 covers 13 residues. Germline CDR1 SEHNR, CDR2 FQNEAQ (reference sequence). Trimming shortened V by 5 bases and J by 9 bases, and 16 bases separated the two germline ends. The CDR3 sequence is CASSQGGFQSYTF. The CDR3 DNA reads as TGTGCCAGCAGCCAAGGGGGGTTTCAAAGCTACACCTTC.

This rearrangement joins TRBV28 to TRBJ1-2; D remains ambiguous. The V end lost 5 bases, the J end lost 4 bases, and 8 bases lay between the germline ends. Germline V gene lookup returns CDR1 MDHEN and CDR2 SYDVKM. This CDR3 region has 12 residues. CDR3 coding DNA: TGTGCCAGCAGTACCTACAGCTATGGCTACACCTTC. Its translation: CASSTYSYGYTF.

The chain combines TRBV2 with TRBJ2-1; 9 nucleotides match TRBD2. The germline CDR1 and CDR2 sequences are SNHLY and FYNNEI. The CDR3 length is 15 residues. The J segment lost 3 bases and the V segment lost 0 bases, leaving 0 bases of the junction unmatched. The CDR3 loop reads CASSEAAGGYNEQFF. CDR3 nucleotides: TGTGCCAGCAGTGAAGCAGCGGGGGGCTACAATGAGCAGTTCTTC. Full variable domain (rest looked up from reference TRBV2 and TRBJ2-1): EPEVTQTPSHQVTQMGQEVILRCVPISNHLYFYWYRQILGQKVEFLVSFYNNEISEKSEIFDDQFSVERPDGSNFTLKIRSTKLEDSAMYFCASSEAAGGYNEQFFGPGTRLTVL.

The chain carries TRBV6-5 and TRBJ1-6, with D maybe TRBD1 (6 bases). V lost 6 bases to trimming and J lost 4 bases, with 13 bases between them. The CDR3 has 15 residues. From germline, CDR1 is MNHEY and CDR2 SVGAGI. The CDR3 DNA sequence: TGTGCCAGCAGCCGACGGACAGATTATAATTCACCCCTCCACTTT. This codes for CASSRRTDYNSPLHF.

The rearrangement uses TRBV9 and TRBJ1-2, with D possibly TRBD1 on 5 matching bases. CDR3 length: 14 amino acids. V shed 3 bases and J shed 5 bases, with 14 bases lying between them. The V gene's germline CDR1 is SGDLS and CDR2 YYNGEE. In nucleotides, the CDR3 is TGTGCCAGCAGCGCACCGACAGAACTTTATGGCTACACCTTC. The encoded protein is CASSAPTELYGYTF.

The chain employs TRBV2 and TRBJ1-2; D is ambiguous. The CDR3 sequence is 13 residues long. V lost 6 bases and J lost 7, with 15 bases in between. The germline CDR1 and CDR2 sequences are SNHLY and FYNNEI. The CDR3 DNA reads TGTGCCAGCAGGGACGGGGTCAAGGGTGGCTACACCTTC. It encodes CASRDGVKGGYTF.

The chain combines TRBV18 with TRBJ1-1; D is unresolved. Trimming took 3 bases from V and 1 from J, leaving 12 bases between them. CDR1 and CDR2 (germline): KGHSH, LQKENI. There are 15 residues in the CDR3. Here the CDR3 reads CASSPLDGSNTEAFF. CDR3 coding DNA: TGTGCCAGCTCACCTTTGGACGGATCGAACACTGAAGCTTTCTTT.

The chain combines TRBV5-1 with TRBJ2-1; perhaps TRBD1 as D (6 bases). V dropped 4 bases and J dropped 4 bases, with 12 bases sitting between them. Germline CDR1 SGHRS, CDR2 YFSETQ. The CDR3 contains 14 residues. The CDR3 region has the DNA TGCGCCAGCAGCCTCGTAACAGGGTACAATGAGCAGTTCTTC. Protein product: CASSLVTGYNEQFF.

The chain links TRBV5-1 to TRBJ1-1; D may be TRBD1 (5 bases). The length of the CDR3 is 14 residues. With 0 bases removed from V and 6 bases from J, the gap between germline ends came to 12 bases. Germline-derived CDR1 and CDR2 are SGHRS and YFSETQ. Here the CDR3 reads CASSLEGGVAEAFF. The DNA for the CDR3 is TGCGCCAGCAGCTTGGAGGGAGGGGTGGCTGAAGCTTTCTTT.

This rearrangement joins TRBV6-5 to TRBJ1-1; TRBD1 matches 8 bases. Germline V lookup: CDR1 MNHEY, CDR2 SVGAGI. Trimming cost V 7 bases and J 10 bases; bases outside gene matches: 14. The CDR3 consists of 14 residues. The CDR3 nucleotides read TGTGCCAGCACCAATACCGGGACAGGTAGCTCAGCTTTCTTT. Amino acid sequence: CASTNTGTGSSAFF.

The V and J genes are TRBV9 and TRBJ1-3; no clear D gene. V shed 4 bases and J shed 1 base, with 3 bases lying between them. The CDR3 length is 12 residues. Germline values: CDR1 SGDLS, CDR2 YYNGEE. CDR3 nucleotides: TGTGCCAGCAGCCAATCTGGAAACACCATATATTTT. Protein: CASSQSGNTIYF.

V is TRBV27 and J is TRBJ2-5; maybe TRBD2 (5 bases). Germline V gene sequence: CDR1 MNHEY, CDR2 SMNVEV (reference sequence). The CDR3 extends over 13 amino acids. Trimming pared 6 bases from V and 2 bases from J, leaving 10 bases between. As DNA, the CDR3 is TGTGCCAGCAGCCCGGGGTCTCAAGAGACCCAGTACTTC. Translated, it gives CASSPGSQETQYF.

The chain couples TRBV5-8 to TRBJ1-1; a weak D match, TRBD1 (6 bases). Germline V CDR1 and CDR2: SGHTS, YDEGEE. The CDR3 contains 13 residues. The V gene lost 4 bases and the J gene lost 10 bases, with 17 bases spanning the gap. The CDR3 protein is CASSADRRQGAFF. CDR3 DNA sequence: TGTGCCAGCAGCGCAGACAGGCGCCAGGGAGCTTTCTTT.

This CDR3 reads CASSLLQGAGRTEAFF. The CDR3 DNA reads TGTGCCAGCAGCTTGTTACAGGGGGCGGGGAGGACTGAAGCTTTCTTT. V is TRBV5-6 and J is TRBJ1-1; 9 bases are shared with TRBD1. Germline CDR1 is SGHDT and CDR2 is YYEEEE. Trimming at V came to 1 base and at J to 5 bases, leaving 9 bases not matched to a gene. The CDR3 sequence is 16 residues long.

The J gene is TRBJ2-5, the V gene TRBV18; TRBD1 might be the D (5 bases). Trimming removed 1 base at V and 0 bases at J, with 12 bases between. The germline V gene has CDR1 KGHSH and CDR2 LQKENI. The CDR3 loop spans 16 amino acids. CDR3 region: CASSPLKPGNQETQYF. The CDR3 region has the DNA TGTGCCAGCTCACCACTGAAACCAGGGAACCAAGAGACCCAGTACTTC.

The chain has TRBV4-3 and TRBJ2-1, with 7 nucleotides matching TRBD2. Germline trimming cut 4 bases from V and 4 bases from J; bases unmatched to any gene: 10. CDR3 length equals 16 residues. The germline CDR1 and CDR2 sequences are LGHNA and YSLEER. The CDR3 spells CASSRNPGLSYNEQFF. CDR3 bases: TGCGCCAGCAGCCGGAATCCGGGACTATCTTACAATGAGCAGTTCTTC.

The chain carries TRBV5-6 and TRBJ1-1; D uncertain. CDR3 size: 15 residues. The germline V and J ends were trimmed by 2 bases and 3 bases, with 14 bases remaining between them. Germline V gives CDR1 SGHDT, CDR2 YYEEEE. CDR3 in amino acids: CASSFNVAFDTEAFF. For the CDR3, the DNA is TGTGCCAGCAGCTTCAATGTGGCATTCGACACTGAAGCTTTCTTT.

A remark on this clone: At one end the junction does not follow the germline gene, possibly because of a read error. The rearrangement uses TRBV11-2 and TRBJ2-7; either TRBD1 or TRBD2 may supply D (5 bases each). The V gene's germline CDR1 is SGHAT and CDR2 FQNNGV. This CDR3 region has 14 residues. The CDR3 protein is CASTPWDLSDEQYF. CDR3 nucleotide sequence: TGTGCCAGCACCCCGTGGGACCTCTCCGACGAGCAGTACTTC.